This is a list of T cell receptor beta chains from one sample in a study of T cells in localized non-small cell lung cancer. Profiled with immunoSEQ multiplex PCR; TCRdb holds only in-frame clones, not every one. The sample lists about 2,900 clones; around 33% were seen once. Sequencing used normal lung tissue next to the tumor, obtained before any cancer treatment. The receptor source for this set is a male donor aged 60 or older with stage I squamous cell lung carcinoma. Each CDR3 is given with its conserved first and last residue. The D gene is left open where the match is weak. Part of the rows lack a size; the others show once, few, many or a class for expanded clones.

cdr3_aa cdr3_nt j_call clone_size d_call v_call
CASSQGANYEQYF TGTGCCAGCTCACAGGGGGCGAACTACGAGCAGTACTTC TRBJ2-7 NA TRBD1 TRBV18
CASSLGTEIEKLFF TGTGCCAGCAGCTTAGGGACAGAGATCGAAAAACTGTTTTTT TRBJ1-4 medium-sized NA TRBV11-3
CASSHTQPGPGETEAFF TGTGCCAGCAGCCATACGCAACCCGGACCAGGGGAAACTGAAGCTTTCTTT TRBJ1-1 medium-sized NA TRBV11-3
CASSPNYSKHTEAFF TGTGCCAGCAGCCCCAACTACTCCAAGCACACTGAAGCTTTCTTT TRBJ1-1 few NA TRBV11-3
CASSRAGGYNQPQHF TGTGCCAGCAGCCGGGCGGGTGGGTACAATCAGCCCCAGCATTTT TRBJ1-5 medium-sized NA TRBV11-3
CASSWASAPDTQYF TGTGCCAGTAGTTGGGCTAGCGCCCCAGATACGCAGTATTTT TRBJ2-3 NA NA TRBV19
CASSYSRKLFF TGTGCCAGCAGTTACTCCCGGAAACTGTTTTTT TRBJ1-4 few NA TRBV6-7
CASSWANSYEQYF TGTGCCAGTAGTTGGGCAAATTCCTACGAGCAGTACTTC TRBJ2-7 once NA TRBV19
CASSSPRTSYEQYF TGTGCCAGCAGTTCCCCGAGAACCTCCTACGAGCAGTACTTC TRBJ2-7 few NA TRBV6-8
CASSQGTAGNTIYF TGTGCCAGCAGCCAGGGGACAGCCGGAAACACCATATATTTT TRBJ1-3 few TRBD1 TRBV14
CSVVRGSSDTGELFF TGCAGCGTTGTACGCGGGTCCTCGGACACCGGGGAGCTGTTTTTT TRBJ2-2 NA NA TRBV29-1
CASSLVGGPFSNYGYTF TGTGCCAGCAGCTTAGTCGGGGGGCCCTTCTCTAACTATGGCTACACCTTC TRBJ1-2 medium-sized NA TRBV11-3
CASSPFSLTKETQYF TGTGCCAGCAGTCCGTTCTCCCTAACGAAAGAGACCCAGTACTTC TRBJ2-5 NA NA TRBV6-8
CASSLQGLAVNEQYF TGCGCCAGCAGCTTGCAGGGACTAGCGGTAAACGAGCAGTACTTC TRBJ2-7 few TRBD2 TRBV5-1
CASSPTLTGNRDGYTF TGTGCCAGCAGCCCGACATTAACAGGGAATCGAGATGGCTACACCTTC TRBJ1-2 large NA TRBV16
CASSFRSGNTEAFF TGTGCCAGCAGCTTTAGATCCGGGAACACTGAAGCTTTCTTT TRBJ1-1 few NA TRBV7-7
CASSLEQTGTEAFF TGCGCCAGCAGCTTGGAGCAGACGGGCACTGAAGCTTTCTTT TRBJ1-1 NA NA TRBV5-1
CASSLHRGTETQYF TGTGCCAGCAGCCTCCACAGGGGTACGGAGACCCAGTACTTC TRBJ2-5 NA TRBD1 TRBV11-3
CATSRVGADSRNTIYF TGTGCCACCAGCAGAGTAGGGGCAGACTCTAGAAACACCATATATTTT TRBJ1-3 few NA TRBV15
CASSTRAGVEQYF TGCGCCAGCAGCACCCGTGCAGGGGTTGAACAGTACTTC TRBJ2-7 medium-sized NA TRBV4-1
CASSVGQEYNSPLHF TGTGCCAGCAGCGTAGGCCAGGAATATAATTCACCCCTCCACTTT TRBJ1-6 medium-sized NA TRBV9
CASTPSPGAFAMNTEAFF TGCGCCAGCACCCCTTCTCCCGGGGCGTTCGCTATGAACACTGAAGCTTTCTTT TRBJ1-1 few NA TRBV5-1
CASSASGTAVYNEQFF TGCGCCAGCAGCGCCTCGGGGACAGCGGTCTACAATGAGCAGTTCTTC TRBJ2-1 NA TRBD1 TRBV5-1
CASSWGGLVNQPQHF TGTGCCAGCAGCTGGGGAGGTCTTGTTAATCAGCCCCAGCATTTT TRBJ1-5 NA NA TRBV7-5
CASNSDGQGAYEQYF TGCGCCAGCAACTCCGACGGACAAGGGGCCTACGAGCAGTACTTC TRBJ2-7 NA NA TRBV5-1
CASSLRSSGVDEQFF TGTGCCAGCAGCTTACGGTCTAGCGGGGTAGATGAGCAGTTCTTC TRBJ2-1 medium-sized TRBD2 TRBV11-3
CASSSTGALHGYTF TGTGCCAGCAGTTCTACGGGGGCTTTGCATGGCTACACCTTC TRBJ1-2 few NA TRBV28
CASSLVSRGTEAFF TGTGCCAGCAGCTTAGTCAGTCGAGGGACTGAAGCTTTCTTT TRBJ1-1 NA NA TRBV11-3
CAWTLRGSPNSPLHF TGTGCCTGGACCTTAAGGGGGTCGCCGAATTCACCCCTCCACTTT TRBJ1-6 few NA TRBV30
CAWTPGGVYNSPLHF TGTGCCTGGACTCCGGGGGGTGTCTATAATTCACCCCTCCACTTT TRBJ1-6 NA NA TRBV30
CASSFDLNEKLFF TGTGCCAGCAGTTTTGATCTAAATGAAAAACTGTTTTTT TRBJ1-4 NA NA TRBV28
CASRIGVGDTEAFF TGTGCCAGCAGGATCGGGGTGGGAGACACTGAAGCTTTCTTT TRBJ1-1 few NA TRBV6-8
CASSLVGGSNQPQHF TGTGCCAGCAGCTTGGTCGGGGGTAGCAATCAGCCCCAGCATTTT TRBJ1-5 NA NA TRBV11-3
CASSSRPADGQPQHF TGTGCCAGCAGTTCCCGGCCGGCAGATGGTCAGCCCCAGCATTTT TRBJ1-5 medium-sized NA TRBV6-8
CASSIDVGGAGETQYF TGTGCCAGTAGTATAGATGTCGGGGGGGCCGGGGAGACCCAGTACTTC TRBJ2-5 NA TRBD2 TRBV19
CAWSIGQGESPLHF TGTGCCTGGAGTATCGGACAGGGCGAATCACCCCTCCACTTT TRBJ1-6 few TRBD1 TRBV30
CATSLRQGNQPQHF TGTGCCACCAGCTTACGACAGGGCAATCAGCCCCAGCATTTT TRBJ1-5 NA NA TRBV15
CASSLGQGKETQYF TGTGCCAGCAGCTTAGGGCAGGGGAAAGAGACCCAGTACTTC TRBJ2-5 medium-sized NA TRBV11-3
CASSQEGTGTYEQYF TGTGCCAGCAGCCAAGAGGGGACAGGGACCTACGAGCAGTACTTC TRBJ2-7 NA TRBD1 TRBV14
CASSGLNYGYTF TGTGCCAGCTCAGGGCTTAACTATGGCTACACCTTC TRBJ1-2 NA NA TRBV9
CASSTGPGGVYGYTF TGTGCCAGTAGTACTGGGCCGGGGGGCGTCTATGGCTACACCTTC TRBJ1-2 NA NA TRBV19
CAISESRNQPQHF TGTGCCATCAGTGAGTCGCGTAATCAGCCCCAGCATTTT TRBJ1-5 NA NA TRBV10-3
CAWRKQGNNQPQHF TGTGCCTGGAGAAAACAGGGAAACAATCAGCCCCAGCATTTT TRBJ1-5 few NA TRBV30
CASSGLFFSGNTIYF TGTGCCAGCAGTGGCTTGTTCTTCTCTGGAAACACCATATATTTT TRBJ1-3 few NA TRBV6-7
CASSLGAENTEAFF TGTGCCAGCAGCTTGGGGGCAGAAAACACTGAAGCTTTCTTT TRBJ1-1 few NA TRBV7-6
CASRRGQWGEKLFF TGTGCCAGCAGGAGGGGACAGTGGGGTGAAAAACTGTTTTTT TRBJ1-4 few TRBD1 TRBV6-8
CASSSSGGIYNEQFF TGTGCCAGTAGTTCTAGCGGGGGGATATACAATGAGCAGTTCTTC TRBJ2-1 NA TRBD2 TRBV19
CASSESYRDRGLLNEKLFF TGCGCCAGCAGTGAGTCGTACCGGGACAGGGGCCTTCTTAATGAAAAACTGTTTTTT TRBJ1-4 NA TRBD1 TRBV10-2